This TCR beta chain was captured in a study of memory CD4+ T cells and cytomegalovirus serostatus (dated by TCRdb to about 2019). In terms of the full investigation: A total of some 35 healthy Belgian adults, of whom 9 were CMV seropositive and approximately 24 were CMV seronegative, were included in the cohort. To replicate a published TCR-based CMV serostatus classifier, the researchers sequenced the CD4+ memory TCRbeta repertoires of a Belgian cohort whose cytomegalovirus serostatus was known.

Study-wide findings and limitations: Only CD4+CD45RO+ memory cells were sequenced, in contrast to the original study, which included naive and memory CD4+ and CD8+ populations. For predicting CMV serostatus, the median bootstrapped AUC was approximately 0.95 using the original framework and almost 0.93 using a US-trained random forest. Among the 160 or so previously reported CMV-associated TCRbeta sequences, about 71 showed up in the CD4+ memory repertoires, with each one found in between one and five individuals. On the Belgian cohort, the classifier built on the original framework reached a median bootstrapped AUC of around 0.96, with a 95% CI of 0.76-1.00. The results were interpreted as suggesting that the CMV-associated TCR signature is mostly present in the CD4+ memory repertoire.

The CDR3 has 11 amino acids, counting the end cysteine and phenylalanine. The DNA shown is the 33-base CDR3, in frame from base 1. Trimming takes 6 bases from V and 10 bases from J, and the germline ends sit 10 bases apart. CDR1 and CDR2, per the germline V gene (reference sequence), are LNHDA and SQIVND. Genomic DNA was extracted from sorted cells with the Quick-DNA Microprep Kit. Amplification of TCRbeta DNA was done with the immunoSEQ hsTCRbeta kit, following the protocol from the manufacturer. TCRbeta libraries were sequenced on an Illumina MiSeq instrument. For the original study's pipeline: Removing out-of-frame sequences left some 2,200,000 distinct TCRbeta sequences, an average of roughly 63,000 per individual. Each individual was scored using the number of 150 to 200 previously reported CMV-associated TCRbeta sequences that the individual carried and the total number of productive distinct TCRbeta sequences. A beta-binomial model was reimplemented in Python, and scikit-learn random forests with default parameters were trained on US cohort data. Classifier performance on the Belgian cohort was summarized as median AUC with percentile confidence intervals calculated over 10,000 bootstrap iterations. TCRdb provides this immuneACCESS table in a form limited to in-frame rearrangements. Some clones are lacking; in checked studies, under half of them reflect an unresolved V gene, and why the rest are absent is not known. That table supplies the V and J calls and clone size; D and trimming were determined from the DNA. This sample is represented by 61,000 or so clones; around three quarters of them were singletons. Approximately 0.54% of the sample rests with the top ten.

Single viable CD3+CD4+CD8-CD45RO+ cells were sorted as memory CD4+ T cells on a FACSAria II. CMV serostatus was determined with a Roche Elecsys assay detecting serum IgG against CMV pp150, pp28, p38 and p52. Following thawing, total CD4+ T cells were enriched through positive selection using CD4 magnetic microbeads. Samples originated from another study that specifically interrogated the CD4+ T cell memory repertoire. Peripheral blood mononuclear cells were isolated and cryopreserved according to standard operating procedures, and serum was stored at -80 degrees C. The staining used CD3-PerCP (BW264/56), CD4-APC (RPA-T4), CD45RO-PE (UCHT1) and CD8-Pacific Orange (3B5) antibodies, and Sytox blue was used to exclude non-viable cells. In its sample, this clone was seen once. Its antigen is currently not known. One base away there is no much larger clone; base qualities are not given.

Sequences were obtained from memory CD4+ T cells from blood. This TCR was sampled from an adult in good health and CMV-seronegative. Some clones in this sample may be carry-over from other donors' samples. The chain was built from TRBV19 and TRBJ2-1; the D gene is perhaps TRBD2, on 5 matching bases. DNA sequence: TGTGCCAGTAGGCTATGGGAGGAGCAGTTCTTC. The translation is CASRLWEEQFF.